Reported below is one TCR beta chain. This clone was picked up one time. Its antigen is currently not known. Per-base qualities were not stored, and no clone one base away is much larger. The sample belongs to a study of blood T cell repertoires in COVID-19 (dated by TCRdb to about 2020). For context, the study as a whole: The collaborator samples originated in the United States, Italy and Spain and spanned the acute and convalescent phases of COVID-19. The prospective study material was composed of cDNA or gDNA derived from T cells, B-cell-depleted T cells, or PBMCs. The dataset comprised deeply sampled blood TCRbeta repertoires from subjects exposed to, actively infected with, or recovered from COVID-19. The repertoires were made available in a free public database intended to serve as a resource for research on the immune response to SARS-CoV-2. The samples were drawn from the first 160 participants of the ongoing ImmuneRACE study and from more than 1,000 subjects provided by 6 global collaborators. Sample metadata almost always included a de-identified subject ID, COVID-19 status, age in years and sex. Where HLA class I and class II types were available, the types were taken from metadata supplied by the sample provider, not from assay-based typing. Study-level results and caveats: The quantity of clinical and demographic metadata differed by source and by participant and was supplied without curation.

In the germline V gene, CDR1 corresponds to MNHEY and CDR2 to SVGAGI. The CDR3, cysteine through phenylalanine, is 13 amino acids long. This entry keeps only the CDR3 DNA: 39 bases, framed from base 1. The junction carries 5 bases between V and J, which are trimmed by 2 bases and 0 bases respectively. TCRbeta CDR3 regions were amplified from genomic DNA by means of the immunoSEQ Assay, a bias-controlled multiplex PCR. Per the original workflow: Nucleated cell counts per sample were estimated from amplification of reference gene primers within the assay. To quantify the absolute abundance of each unique TCRbeta CDR3 rearrangement, sequence reads were collapsed and filtered. For each sample, productive Simpson clonality was calculated by taking the square root of Simpson's diversity index across productive rearrangements. TCRdb limited this immuneACCESS table to in-frame rearrangements with V and J called. A share of clones is missing; checked studies link under half to unresolved V genes, and the rest is unexplained. The V and J calls and clone size come from that table; D and trimming were worked out from the DNA. The sample has about 190,000 clones on record, roughly 80% of them singletons. The leading ten clones occupy 15% to 20% of the sample.

Each collaborating institution followed its own protocols to collect whole blood in K2EDTA tubes. Collaborator samples were shipped for TCRbeta analysis as frozen whole blood, isolated PBMCs, or DNA extracted from either sample type. Recombination linked TRBV6-5 to TRBJ2-7, with the identity of the D gene unclear. Sequencing input: peripheral blood. The clonotype comes from a man aged 60 to 75 with active or convalescent COVID-19. In nucleotides, the sequence is TGTGCCAGCAGTTACCCAAACTCCTACGAGCAGTACTTC. The translation is CASSYPNSYEQYF.